The 5 T cell receptor beta chains reported below all come from one sample, sequenced in a study of patients and donors after allogeneic stem cell transplantation. TCRdb re-analysed the RT-PCR reads in MiXCR, keeping a single row per CDR3 protein. The sample yields about a million distinct CDR3 sequences, 15% to 20% seen once. Sequencing input: blood, either unsorted or a sorted T cell fraction (not recorded which). The receptors derive from a human donor who was either an allogeneic HSCT recipient or a stem cell or donor lymphocyte infusion donor (not recorded which). It is not recorded whose cells these are; they may come from a transplant donor.

The chain recombines TRBV27 with TRBJ1-2, with a weak D call TRBD1 (6 bases). The germline V gene has CDR1 MNHEY and CDR2 SMNVEV (reference sequence). Trimming shortened V by 5 bases and J by 4 bases, and 20 bases separated the two germline ends. This CDR3 comprises 16 residues. The DNA for the CDR3 is TGTGCCAGCAGTATTTTACCACAGGGTGGAGGCTATGGCTACACCTTC. It yields the protein CASSILPQGGGYGYTF.

The V and J genes are TRBV20-1 and TRBJ2-4; TRBD2 agrees at 8 bases. CDR3 length equals 14 residues. Per the germline V gene, CDR1 is DFQATT and CDR2 is SNEGSKA (reference sequence). The junction had 4 bases not matched to a gene; V was cut back by 5 bases and J by 1 base. The CDR3 region is CSALRGGAKNIQYF. CDR3 DNA: TGCAGTGCTCTACGCGGGGGGGCCAAAAACATTCAGTACTTC.

The V gene is TRBV20-1, the J gene TRBJ2-1, with 7 bases identical to TRBD2. The germline gives CDR1 DFQATT, CDR2 SNEGSKA (reference sequence). J was trimmed by 5 bases and V by 3 bases; bases with no gene match: 10. The CDR3 has 15 amino acids. Written as DNA, the CDR3 is TGCAGTGCTAGGGGGACTATTCCCCGAAACAATGAGCAGTTCTTC. It codes for CSARGTIPRNNEQFF.

The sample holds a few counts of this clonotype. The chain has TRBV4-3 and TRBJ1-4, with 7 bases identical to TRBD1. V shed 5 bases, J shed 4 bases, and the junction held 7 bases outside the gene matches. In germline, CDR1 is LGHNA, CDR2 YSLEER. The length of the CDR3 is 15 residues. CDR3 protein: CASSSGQKDNEKLFF. The CDR3 nucleotides read TGCGCCAGCAGCTCGGGACAGAAAGATAATGAAAAACTGTTTTTT.

The J gene is TRBJ2-7, the V gene TRBV19; the D call may be TRBD1 or TRBD2 (5 bases each). CDR1 and CDR2 (germline): LNHDA, SQIVND (reference sequence). The V end was cut by 5 bases, the J end by 6 bases, with 17 bases between. The CDR3 is 14 amino acids. The CDR3 loop reads CASSAGLGRVEQYF. The CDR3 DNA reads TGTGCCAGTAGTGCGGGTTTGGGCAGGGTCGAGCAGTACTTC.